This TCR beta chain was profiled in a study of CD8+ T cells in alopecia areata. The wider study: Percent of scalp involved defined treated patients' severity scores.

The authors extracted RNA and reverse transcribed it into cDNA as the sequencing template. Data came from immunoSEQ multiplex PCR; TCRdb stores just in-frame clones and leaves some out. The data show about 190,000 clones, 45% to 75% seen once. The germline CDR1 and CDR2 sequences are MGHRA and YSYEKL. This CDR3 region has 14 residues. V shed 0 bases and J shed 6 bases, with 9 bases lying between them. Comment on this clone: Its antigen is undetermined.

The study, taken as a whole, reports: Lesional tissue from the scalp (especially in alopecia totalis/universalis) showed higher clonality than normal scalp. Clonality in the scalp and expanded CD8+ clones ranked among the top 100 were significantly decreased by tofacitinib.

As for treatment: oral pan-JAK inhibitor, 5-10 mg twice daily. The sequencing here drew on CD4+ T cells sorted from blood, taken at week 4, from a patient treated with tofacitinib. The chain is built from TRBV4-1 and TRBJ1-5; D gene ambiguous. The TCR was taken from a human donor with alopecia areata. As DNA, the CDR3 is TGCGCCAGCAGCCAAGAGGAGGCCGGTCAGCCCCAGCATTTT. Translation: CASSQEEAGQPQHF.